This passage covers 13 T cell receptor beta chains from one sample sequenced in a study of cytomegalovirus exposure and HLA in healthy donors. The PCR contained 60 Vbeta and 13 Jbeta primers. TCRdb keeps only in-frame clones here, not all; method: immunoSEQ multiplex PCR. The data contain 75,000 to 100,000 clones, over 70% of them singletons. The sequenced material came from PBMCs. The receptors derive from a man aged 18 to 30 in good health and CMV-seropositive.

The CDR3 sequence: CASSLTGLAGSGELFF. The CDR3 DNA is TGTGCCAGCAGTCTTACGGGACTAGCGGGGTCCGGGGAGCTGTTTTTT. The chain has TRBV5-4 and TRBJ2-2; 13 nucleotides align to TRBD2. Per germline, CDR1 SGHNT and CDR2 YYREEE (reference sequence). The CDR3 runs to 16 residues. V dropped 5 bases and J dropped 6; count of bases not matched to a gene: 7.

The chain's CDR3 is CASSSGQGSPPLHF. In nucleotides, the CDR3 is TGTGCCAGCAGTTCCGGACAGGGCTCACCACCCCTCCACTTT. The genes are TRBV6-5 and TRBJ1-6; 8 bases map to TRBD1. This CDR3 has 14 amino acids. Germline V CDR1 and CDR2: MNHEY, SVGAGI. Losses at the gene ends were 4 bases for V and 11 bases for J; bases not matched to a gene: 7.

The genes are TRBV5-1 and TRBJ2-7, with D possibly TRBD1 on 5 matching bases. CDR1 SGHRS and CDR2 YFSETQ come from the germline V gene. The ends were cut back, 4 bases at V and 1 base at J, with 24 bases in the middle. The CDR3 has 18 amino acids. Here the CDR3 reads CASSTRLTPAGLSYEQYF. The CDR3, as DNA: TGCGCCAGCAGCACCCGTTTAACCCCGGCAGGGCTTTCCTACGAGCAGTACTTC.

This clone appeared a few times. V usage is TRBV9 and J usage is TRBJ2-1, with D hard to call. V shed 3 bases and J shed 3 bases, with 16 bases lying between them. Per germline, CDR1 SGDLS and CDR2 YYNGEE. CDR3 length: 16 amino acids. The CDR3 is CASSARDWKIYNEQFF. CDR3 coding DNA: TGTGCCAGCAGCGCTCGAGACTGGAAGATCTACAATGAGCAGTTCTTC. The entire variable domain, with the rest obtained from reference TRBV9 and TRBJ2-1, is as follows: DSGVTQTPKHLITATGQRVTLRCSPRSGDLSVYWYQQSLDQGLQFLIQYYNGEERAKGNILERFSAQQFPDLHSELNLSSLELGDSALYFCASSARDWKIYNEQFFGPGTRLTVL.

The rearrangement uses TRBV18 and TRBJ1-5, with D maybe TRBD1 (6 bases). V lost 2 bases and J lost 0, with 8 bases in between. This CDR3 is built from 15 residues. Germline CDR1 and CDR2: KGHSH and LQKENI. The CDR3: CASSPGQNSNQPQHF. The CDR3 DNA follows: TGTGCCAGCTCACCAGGACAGAATAGCAATCAGCCCCAGCATTTT.

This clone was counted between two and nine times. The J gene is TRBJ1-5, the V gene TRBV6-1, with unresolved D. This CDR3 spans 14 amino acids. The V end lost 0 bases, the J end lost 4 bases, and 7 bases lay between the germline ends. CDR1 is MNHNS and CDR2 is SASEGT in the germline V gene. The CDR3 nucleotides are TGTGCCAGCAGTGAAGCACCCGGTAATCAGCCCCAGCATTTT. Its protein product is CASSEAPGNQPQHF.

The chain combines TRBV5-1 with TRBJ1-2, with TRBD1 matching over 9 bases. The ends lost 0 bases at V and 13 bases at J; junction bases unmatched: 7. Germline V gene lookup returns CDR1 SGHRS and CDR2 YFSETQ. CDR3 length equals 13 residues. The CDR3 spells CASSLGGDRVATF. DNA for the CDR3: TGCGCCAGCAGCTTGGGTGGGGACAGGGTTGCCACCTTC.

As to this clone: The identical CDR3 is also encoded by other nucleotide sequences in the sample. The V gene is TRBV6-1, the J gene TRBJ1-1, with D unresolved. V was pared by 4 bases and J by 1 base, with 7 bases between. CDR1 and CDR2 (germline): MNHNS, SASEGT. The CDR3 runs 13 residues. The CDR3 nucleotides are TGTGCCAGCAGTGTCCAGGCGAACACTGAAGCTTTCTTT. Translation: CASSVQANTEAFF.

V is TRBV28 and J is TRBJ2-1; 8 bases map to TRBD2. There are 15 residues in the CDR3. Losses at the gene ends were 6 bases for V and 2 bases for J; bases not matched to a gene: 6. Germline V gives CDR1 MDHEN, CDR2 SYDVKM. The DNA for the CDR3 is TGTGCCAGCAGCTCGTTAGCGGGGCCCTACAATGAGCAGTTCTTC. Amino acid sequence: CASSSLAGPYNEQFF.

DNA for the CDR3: TGTGCCAGCATAGGAGGGAGGGGTTCCACAGATACGCAGTATTTT. It yields the protein CASIGGRGSTDTQYF. The chain couples TRBV6-1 to TRBJ2-3; 7 nucleotides line up with TRBD2. The CDR3 covers 15 residues. J lost 2 bases, V lost 7 bases, and 9 bases had no gene match. Germline CDR1 and CDR2: MNHNS and SASEGT.

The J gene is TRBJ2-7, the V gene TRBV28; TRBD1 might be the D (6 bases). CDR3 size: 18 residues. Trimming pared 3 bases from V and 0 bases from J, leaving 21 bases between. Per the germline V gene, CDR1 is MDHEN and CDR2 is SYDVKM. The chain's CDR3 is CASSFTTKGPTGSYEQYF. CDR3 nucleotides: TGTGCCAGCAGTTTCACTACCAAGGGGCCGACAGGCTCCTACGAGCAGTACTTC.

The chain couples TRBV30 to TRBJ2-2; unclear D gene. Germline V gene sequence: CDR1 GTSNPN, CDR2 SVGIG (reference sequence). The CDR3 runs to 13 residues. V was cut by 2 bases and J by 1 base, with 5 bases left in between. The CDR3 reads CAWSHRNTGELFF. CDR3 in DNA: TGTGCCTGGAGTCACAGGAACACCGGGGAGCTGTTTTTT.

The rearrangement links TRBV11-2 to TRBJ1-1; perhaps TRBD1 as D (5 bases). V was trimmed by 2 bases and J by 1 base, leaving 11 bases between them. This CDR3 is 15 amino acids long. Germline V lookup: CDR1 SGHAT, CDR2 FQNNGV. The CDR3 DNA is TGTGCCAGCAGCTTACCGGGGGTACAGAACACTGAAGCTTTCTTT. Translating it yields CASSLPGVQNTEAFF.